Listed below are T cell receptor beta chains from one sample, sequenced in a study of blood T cells in healthy people across ages. TCRdb used MiXCR to reprocess the 5' RACE reads, holding one entry per CDR3 protein. Of about 1.4 million distinct CDR3 sequences listed, 45% to 70% were seen once; the top ten hold 6.5% to 8.5%. Material for sequencing was blood. The origin of the receptors is a man younger than 35 in good health. The CDR3 runs from the conserved cysteine through the conserved F or W. D genes are given only for firm matches. Only some rows state a clone size, as once, few, many or a class for expanded clones.

>TRBJ1-1|TRBV12-3/TRBV12-4|NA|NA
CASSLGDQGARGNTEAFF
TGTGCCAGCAGTTTGGGGGACCAGGGAGCAAGGGGGAACACTGAAGCTTTCTTT
>TRBJ2-7|TRBV4-1|TRBD2|NA
CASSQLAGGEQYF
TGCGCCAGCAGCCAATTAGCGGGAGGGGAGCAGTACTTC
>TRBJ2-7|TRBV20-1|NA|NA
CSASYGLLYEQYF
TGCAGTGCTAGCTACGGCCTACTCTACGAGCAGTACTTC
>TRBJ2-7|TRBV6-4|TRBD2|NA
CASSEAGVTYNEQYF
TGTGCCAGCAGTGAGGCGGGGGTTACCTACAATGAGCAGTACTTC
>TRBJ1-5|TRBV4-1|NA|NA
CASSQGLAGPNQPQHF
TGCGCCAGCAGCCAAGGCCTTGCAGGGCCCAATCAGCCCCAGCATTTT
>TRBJ2-2|TRBV5-1|NA|once
CASSPFAGGPTGELFF
TGCGCCAGCAGCCCCTTCGCCGGGGGGCCCACCGGGGAGCTGTTTTTT
>TRBJ2-7|TRBV7-2|TRBD1|NA
CASSPSGTGAHEQYF
TGTGCCAGCAGCCCCTCCGGGACAGGGGCCCACGAGCAGTACTTC
>TRBJ2-3|TRBV25-1|TRBD1|few
CASSPSWGTGLTDTQYF
TGTGCCAGCTCTCCCTCGTGGGGGACAGGGTTGACAGATACGCAGTATTTT
>TRBJ2-5|TRBV29-1|NA|NA
CSVDVGTIQETQYF
TGCAGCGTTGATGTCGGGACGATCCAAGAGACCCAGTACTTC
>TRBJ1-6|TRBV7-9|NA|few
CASSIQAADNSPLHF
TGTGCCAGCAGCATTCAGGCGGCTGATAATTCACCCCTCCACTTT
>TRBJ2-1|TRBV11-3|NA|NA
CASSQLLIYNEQFF
TGTGCCAGCAGCCAACTCCTTATATACAATGAGCAGTTCTTC
>TRBJ2-7|TRBV7-9|NA|NA
CASSPRILSREQYF
TGTGCCAGCAGCCCCCGGATCTTGAGTCGCGAGCAGTACTTC
>TRBJ2-1|TRBV5-1|NA|few
CASSLDRLYSYNEQFF
TGCGCCAGCAGCTTGGACCGCTTGTACTCCTACAATGAGCAGTTCTTC
>TRBJ2-2|TRBV15|NA|NA
CATSRSKGVSGELFF
TGTGCCACCAGCAGATCTAAGGGGGTCAGCGGGGAGCTGTTTTTT
>TRBJ2-1|TRBV19|NA|NA
CASSNLGRNEQFF
TGTGCCAGTAGCAACCTAGGACGCAATGAGCAGTTCTTC
>TRBJ1-6|TRBV11-2|NA|few
CASSLSIGGRNSPLHF
TGTGCCAGCAGCTTGAGCATAGGAGGCCGCAATTCACCCCTCCACTTT
>TRBJ1-6|TRBV4-3|TRBD1|NA
CASSQEGGSYNSPLHF
TGCGCCAGCAGCCAAGAAGGGGGCTCGTATAATTCACCCCTCCACTTT
>TRBJ2-1|TRBV6-5|NA|NA
CASSPHPDGEQFF
TGTGCCAGCAGTCCCCATCCTGATGGTGAGCAGTTCTTC